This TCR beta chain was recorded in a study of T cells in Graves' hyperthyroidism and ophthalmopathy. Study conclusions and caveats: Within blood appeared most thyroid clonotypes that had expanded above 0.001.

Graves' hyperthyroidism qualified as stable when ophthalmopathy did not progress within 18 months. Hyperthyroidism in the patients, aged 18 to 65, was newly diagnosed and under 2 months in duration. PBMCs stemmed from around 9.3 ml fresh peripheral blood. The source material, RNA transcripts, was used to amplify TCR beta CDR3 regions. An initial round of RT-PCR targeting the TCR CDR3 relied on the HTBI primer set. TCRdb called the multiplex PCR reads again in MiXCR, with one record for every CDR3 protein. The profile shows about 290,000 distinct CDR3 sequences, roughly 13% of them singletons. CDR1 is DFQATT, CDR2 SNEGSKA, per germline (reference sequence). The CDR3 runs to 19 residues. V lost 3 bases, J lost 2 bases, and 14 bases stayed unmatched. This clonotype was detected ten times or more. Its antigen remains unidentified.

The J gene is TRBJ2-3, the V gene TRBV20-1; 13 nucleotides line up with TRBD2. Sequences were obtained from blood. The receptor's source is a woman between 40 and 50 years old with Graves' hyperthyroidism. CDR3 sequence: CSARGQTSGTSGTTDTQYF. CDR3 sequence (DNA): TGCAGTGCTAGGGGACAGACATCCGGGACTAGCGGGACCACAGATACGCAGTATTTT.